The rows below give T cell receptor beta chains drawn from one sample of a study of beta chain features in type 1 diabetes. Profiling relied on immunoSEQ multiplex PCR, and the TCRdb table lists in-frame clones only, not all of them. The sample has hundreds of thousands of clones, around 15% seen once. The sequenced sample was naive CD4+ T cells from blood. These receptors were taken from a man aged 18 to 30 with type 1 diabetes. CDR3s include the opening cysteine and the closing phenylalanine or tryptophan. Fields, in order: clone size, V gene, D gene, J gene, CDR3 protein, CDR3 DNA. The D gene is left open where the match is weak. A row's size may be missing; if present it is once, few, many or a size class.

few	TRBV28	TRBD1	TRBJ2-7	CASSLGGQGASGEQYF	TGTGCCAGCAGTTTAGGTGGACAGGGGGCGTCGGGCGAGCAGTACTTC
few	TRBV7-9	.	TRBJ2-3	CASSHPGTDTQYF	TGTGCCAGCAGCCATCCGGGGACAGATACGCAGTATTTT
.	TRBV4-3	TRBD1	TRBJ2-7	CASSQASRGPYEQYF	TGCGCCAGCAGCCAGGCGAGCAGGGGGCCCTACGAGCAGTACTTC
few	TRBV29-1	TRBD2	TRBJ2-3	CSVEVGLAGGDTQYF	TGCAGCGTTGAAGTGGGACTAGCGGGAGGAGATACGCAGTATTTT
few	TRBV7-9	TRBD2	TRBJ2-1	CASSLAAASGVYNEQFF	TGTGCCAGCAGCTTAGCGGCGGCTAGCGGGGTTTACAATGAGCAGTTCTTC
.	TRBV4-3	.	TRBJ1-1	CASSQDGGMNTEAFF	TGCGCCAGCAGCCAAGATGGGGGAATGAACACTGAAGCTTTCTTT
.	TRBV10-1	.	TRBJ2-5	CASRSQVGETQYF	TGCGCCAGCAGGTCACAGGTGGGAGAGACCCAGTACTTC
few	TRBV30	.	TRBJ2-7	CAWSVGLGVGHEQYF	TGTGCCTGGAGTGTGGGGTTGGGGGTCGGCCACGAGCAGTACTTC
.	TRBV7-6	.	TRBJ2-2	CASSQTLANTGELFF	TGTGCCAGCAGCCAAACGTTGGCGAACACCGGGGAGCTGTTTTTT
few	TRBV30	TRBD1	TRBJ2-7	CAWRIGQGAIDEQYF	TGTGCCTGGAGAATAGGACAGGGGGCGATCGACGAGCAGTACTTC
.	TRBV7-2	.	TRBJ1-5	CASSSDSNQPQHF	TGTGCCAGCAGCTCAGATAGCAATCAGCCCCAGCATTTT
few	TRBV29-1	TRBD2	TRBJ2-7	CSVRTSGAYEQYF	TGCAGCGTGAGGACTAGCGGAGCCTACGAGCAGTACTTC
few	TRBV18	.	TRBJ2-2	CASSPFAGANTGELFF	TGTGCCAGCTCACCATTCGCAGGGGCGAACACCGGGGAGCTGTTTTTT
few	TRBV9	TRBD1	TRBJ1-2	CASSPRQGVLSDGYTF	TGTGCCAGCAGCCCCCGACAGGGGGTATTGTCGGATGGCTACACCTTC
.	TRBV7-2	TRBD1	TRBJ2-3	CASSLGQGRADTQYF	TGTGCCAGCAGCTTAGGACAGGGTAGGGCAGATACGCAGTATTTT
.	TRBV29-1	TRBD1	TRBJ2-7	CSVGRTGTGGWDEQYF	TGCAGCGTTGGTAGAACCGGGACAGGGGGCTGGGACGAGCAGTACTTC
few	TRBV5-1	.	TRBJ2-6	CASRGGTGANVLTF	TGCGCCAGCAGAGGAGGGACTGGGGCCAACGTCCTGACTTTC
few	TRBV11-2	TRBD2	TRBJ2-1	CASNPTSGSGNEQFF	TGTGCCAGCAACCCGACTAGCGGGAGTGGTAATGAGCAGTTCTTC
.	TRBV6-6	.	TRBJ2-5	CASSRDGAVYQETQYF	TGTGCCAGCAGTAGGGACGGGGCTGTGTACCAAGAGACCCAGTACTTC
.	TRBV2	.	TRBJ2-1	CASAAGHDSIHEQFF	TGTGCCAGCGCAGCGGGACACGATAGCATCCATGAGCAGTTCTTC
.	TRBV27	.	TRBJ2-1	CASSLEGYEQFF	TGTGCCAGCAGTTTAGAAGGATATGAGCAGTTCTTC
.	TRBV7-6	TRBD1	TRBJ2-1	CASSPSTRTGSYNEQFF	TGTGCCAGCAGCCCCAGCACTCGGACAGGGTCCTACAATGAGCAGTTCTTC
once	TRBV2	TRBD1	TRBJ2-5	CASSERDRGPETQYF	TGTGCCAGCAGTGAGAGGGACAGGGGGCCTGAGACCCAGTACTTC
few	TRBV7-9	.	TRBJ1-2	CASSLLQGTGYTF	TGTGCCAGCAGCTTATTACAGGGTACTGGCTACACCTTC
few	TRBV30	TRBD2	TRBJ2-1	CAWTSGTTYNEQFF	TGTGCCTGGACCTCCGGGACTACCTACAATGAGCAGTTCTTC
.	TRBV15	.	TRBJ2-7	CATSDTVGSPRPPYEQYF	TGTGCCACCAGTGATACCGTGGGCAGCCCAAGGCCACCCTACGAGCAGTACTTC
.	TRBV5-1	TRBD2	TRBJ2-1	CASSLGTSGGQYNEQFF	TGCGCCAGCAGCTTGGGGACTAGCGGGGGCCAATACAATGAGCAGTTCTTC
few	TRBV12-5	TRBD1	TRBJ2-5	CASGHGQGRWETQYF	TGTGCTAGTGGTCACGGACAGGGGCGGTGGGAGACCCAGTACTTC
.	TRBV10-3	TRBD1	TRBJ2-5	CAISDWTGGNQETQYF	TGTGCCATCAGTGACTGGACAGGGGGGAACCAAGAGACCCAGTACTTC
.	TRBV7-9	.	TRBJ1-6	CASSSDRLNSPLHF	TGTGCCAGCAGCTCGGACAGACTTAATTCACCCCTCCACTTT
few	TRBV27	.	TRBJ2-6	CASSLHSGSGGANVLTF	TGTGCCAGCAGCCTACACTCAGGATCGGGGGGGGCCAACGTCCTGACTTTC
few	TRBV6-1	.	TRBJ2-3	CASSGRDGYYSSTDTQYF	TGTGCCAGCAGTGGCCGGGACGGTTACTACTCTAGCACAGATACGCAGTATTTT
.	TRBV30	.	TRBJ1-2	CAWTGRSYGYTF	TGTGCCTGGACGGGGCGATCCTATGGCTACACCTTC
.	TRBV28	.	TRBJ1-1	CASGQPGVNTEAFF	TGTGCCAGCGGACAACCAGGGGTGAACACTGAAGCTTTCTTT
few	TRBV5-6	.	TRBJ1-1	CASSLVIGNLNTEAFF	TGTGCCAGCAGCTTGGTTATTGGCAACCTGAACACTGAAGCTTTCTTT
.	TRBV28	.	TRBJ2-1	CASRHRAYNEQFF	TGTGCCAGCAGACACAGGGCCTACAATGAGCAGTTCTTC
.	TRBV5-1	TRBD1	TRBJ1-1	CASTLLDRESEAFF	TGCGCCAGCACCCTCTTGGACAGGGAGAGTGAAGCTTTCTTT
few	TRBV18	.	TRBJ1-5	CASSEGSNQPQHF	TGTGCCAGCTCCGAGGGAAGCAATCAGCCCCAGCATTTT
.	TRBV5-6	TRBD1	TRBJ1-6	CASSPDRVSPLHF	TGTGCCAGCAGCCCCGACAGGGTCTCACCCCTCCACTTT
few	TRBV7-9	TRBD2	TRBJ2-5	CASSPRAGGEETQYF	TGTGCCAGCAGCCCACGAGCGGGGGGAGAAGAGACCCAGTACTTC
.	TRBV19	.	TRBJ2-1	CASSPRRDEQFF	TGTGCCAGTAGTCCCCGGAGGGATGAGCAGTTCTTC
.	TRBV30	.	TRBJ1-2	CAWMRGALDYGYTF	TGTGCCTGGATGAGGGGCGCTCTTGACTATGGCTACACCTTC
.	TRBV10-3	TRBD1	TRBJ2-3	CAIRSDRGPSTQYF	TGTGCCATCAGATCGGACAGGGGTCCCTCTACGCAGTATTTT
.	TRBV29-1	.	TRBJ2-5	CSVAGGEETQYF	TGCAGCGTTGCGGGGGGCGAAGAGACCCAGTACTTC
few	TRBV28	.	TRBJ1-1	CASSLKEGWITEAFF	TGTGCCAGCAGTTTAAAAGAGGGGTGGATCACTGAAGCTTTCTTT
few	TRBV27	TRBD2	TRBJ2-1	CASSPRLAGGWSYNEQFF	TGTGCCAGCAGTCCCCGCCTAGCGGGGGGGTGGTCCTACAATGAGCAGTTCTTC
.	TRBV5-1	.	TRBJ2-1	CASSLRNNEQFF	TGCGCCAGCAGCCTCAGGAACAATGAGCAGTTCTTC
few	TRBV6-5	.	TRBJ2-7	CAIRVTVASEQYF	TGTGCCATCCGCGTAACAGTGGCCTCCGAGCAGTACTTC
.	TRBV5-1	.	TRBJ2-5	CASSGGSLQETQYF	TGCGCCAGCAGCGGGGGGAGCCTCCAAGAGACCCAGTACTTC
few	TRBV30	.	TRBJ2-5	CAWSVWQPQETQYF	TGTGCCTGGAGTGTATGGCAGCCTCAAGAGACCCAGTACTTC